The rows below give T cell receptor beta chains drawn from one sample of a study of blood T cell repertoires in COVID-19. Method: immunoSEQ multiplex PCR; TCRdb's copy keeps in-frame clones and lacks some. This table holds about 360,000 clones, around 84% found once. The sequenced sample was peripheral blood. These TCRs come from a human donor in a cohort sampled during active COVID-19. The CDR3 runs from the conserved cysteine through the conserved F or W. The D gene is left open where the match is weak. Size tells how often a clone was seen (once, few, many) or the class of an expanded clone, and some rows leave it out.

CDR3: CASSRGGRLVDTQYF; DNA: TGTGCCAGCAGCCGCGGGGGGCGCCTAGTGGATACGCAGTATTTT; D: TRBD2; size: -; J: TRBJ2-3; V: TRBV7-9
CDR3: CASSPGGAADTEAFF; DNA: TGTGCCAGCTCACCCGGAGGGGCGGCGGACACTGAAGCTTTCTTT; D: -; size: -; J: TRBJ1-1; V: TRBV18
CDR3: CASSLEGRSSTDTQYF; DNA: TGTGCCAGCAGCTTAGAGGGCAGGTCAAGCACAGATACGCAGTATTTT; D: -; size: -; J: TRBJ2-3; V: TRBV11-2
CDR3: CASSPGGGNQPQHF; DNA: TGTGCCAGCAGCCCCGGGGGGGGCAATCAGCCCCAGCATTTT; D: -; size: few; J: TRBJ1-5; V: TRBV7-9
CDR3: CASSTPSSGGREGEQFF; DNA: TGTGCCAGCAGTACCCCGTCTAGCGGGGGGCGTGAGGGTGAGCAGTTCTTC; D: TRBD2; size: -; J: TRBJ2-1; V: TRBV27
CDR3: CASSQAAGAVF; DNA: TGTGCCAGCAGCCAAGCTGCAGGGGCCGTCTTC; D: -; size: few; J: TRBJ2-7; V: TRBV3-1/TRBV3-2
CDR3: CASTILAGVGEQYF; DNA: TGTGCCAGCACAATTTTAGCGGGAGTGGGTGAGCAGTACTTC; D: TRBD2; size: -; J: TRBJ2-7; V: TRBV5-6
CDR3: CASRMGQGGSPLHF; DNA: TGTGCCAGCAGGATGGGACAGGGTGGTTCACCCCTCCACTTT; D: TRBD1; size: -; J: TRBJ1-6; V: TRBV2
CDR3: CASSLQEGNYEQYF; DNA: TGCGCCAGCAGCTTGCAGGAGGGCAACTACGAGCAGTACTTC; D: -; size: -; J: TRBJ2-7; V: TRBV5-1
CDR3: CASSLRGQPQHF; DNA: TGTGCCAGCAGTTTAAGGGGTCAGCCCCAGCATTTT; D: -; size: -; J: TRBJ1-5; V: TRBV28
CDR3: CASSLAVLAGAGSYNEQFF; DNA: TGTGCCAGCAGCTTAGCGGTTCTAGCGGGGGCCGGCTCCTACAATGAGCAGTTCTTC; D: TRBD2; size: -; J: TRBJ2-1; V: TRBV7-2
CDR3: CASSKTGPGNTIYF; DNA: TGTGCCAGCAGCAAGACAGGGCCTGGAAACACCATATATTTT; D: TRBD1; size: -; J: TRBJ1-3; V: TRBV7-2
CDR3: CATSDWTSMGETQYF; DNA: TGTGCCACCAGTGACTGGACTAGTATGGGAGAGACCCAGTACTTC; D: TRBD2; size: -; J: TRBJ2-5; V: TRBV24-1
CDR3: CASLSKTGWTQETQYF; DNA: TGTGCCTCCCTTAGCAAGACAGGGTGGACCCAAGAGACCCAGTACTTC; D: TRBD1; size: once; J: TRBJ2-5; V: TRBV30
CDR3: CASSITPGAEQRNIQYF; DNA: TGTGCCAGTAGTATAACCCCGGGAGCGGAGCAGAGAAACATTCAGTACTTC; D: -; size: -; J: TRBJ2-4; V: TRBV19
CDR3: CASSLGQGRGSNYGYTF; DNA: TGTGCCAGCAGTTTGGGTCAGGGTCGTGGGTCTAACTATGGCTACACCTTC; D: -; size: -; J: TRBJ1-2; V: TRBV27
CDR3: CTSSPRPNYNEQFF; DNA: TGCACCAGCAGCCCTAGACCCAACTACAATGAGCAGTTCTTC; D: -; size: once; J: TRBJ2-1; V: TRBV1
CDR3: CAWRIRQGIGTGELFF; DNA: TGTGCCTGGAGAATACGGCAGGGAATCGGGACCGGGGAGCTGTTTTTT; D: -; size: -; J: TRBJ2-2; V: TRBV30
CDR3: CASSLAPVSPGVTYEQYF; DNA: TGTGCCAGCAGCTTAGCCCCAGTTTCTCCGGGGGTCACATACGAGCAGTACTTC; D: -; size: once; J: TRBJ2-7; V: TRBV7-6
CDR3: CASSAGQGDNSPLHF; DNA: TGTGCCAGCAGCGCCGGACAGGGAGATAATTCACCCCTCCACTTT; D: TRBD1; size: -; J: TRBJ1-6; V: TRBV9
CDR3: CASRERNPYEQYF; DNA: TGTGCCAGCAGGGAGCGGAACCCCTACGAGCAGTACTTC; D: -; size: -; J: TRBJ2-7; V: TRBV12-3/TRBV12-4
CDR3: CASTTDRGGNEKLFF; DNA: TGCGCCAGCACCACCGACAGGGGTGGTAATGAAAAACTGTTTTTT; D: TRBD1; size: few; J: TRBJ1-4; V: TRBV5-1
CDR3: CAISSGRYDTQYF; DNA: TGTGCCATCAGTAGCGGGAGGTATGATACGCAGTATTTT; D: TRBD2; size: -; J: TRBJ2-3; V: TRBV10-3
CDR3: CASSLTGGTEAFF; DNA: TGTGCCAGCAGCTTGACAGGGGGCACTGAAGCTTTCTTT; D: TRBD1; size: -; J: TRBJ1-1; V: TRBV5-5